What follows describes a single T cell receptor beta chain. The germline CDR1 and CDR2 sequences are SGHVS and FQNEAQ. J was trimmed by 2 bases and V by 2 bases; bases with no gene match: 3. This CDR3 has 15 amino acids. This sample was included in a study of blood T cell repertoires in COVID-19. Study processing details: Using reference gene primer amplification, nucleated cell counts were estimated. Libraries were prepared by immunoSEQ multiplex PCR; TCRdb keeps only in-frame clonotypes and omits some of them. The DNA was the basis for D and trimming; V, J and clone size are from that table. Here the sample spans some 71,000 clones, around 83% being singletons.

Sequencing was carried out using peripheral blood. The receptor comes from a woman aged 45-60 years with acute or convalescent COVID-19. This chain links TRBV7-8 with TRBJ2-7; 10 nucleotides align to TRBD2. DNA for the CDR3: TGTGCCAGCAGCTTACTTAGCGGGGGGCCCTACGAGCAGTACTTC. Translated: CASSLLSGGPYEQYF.